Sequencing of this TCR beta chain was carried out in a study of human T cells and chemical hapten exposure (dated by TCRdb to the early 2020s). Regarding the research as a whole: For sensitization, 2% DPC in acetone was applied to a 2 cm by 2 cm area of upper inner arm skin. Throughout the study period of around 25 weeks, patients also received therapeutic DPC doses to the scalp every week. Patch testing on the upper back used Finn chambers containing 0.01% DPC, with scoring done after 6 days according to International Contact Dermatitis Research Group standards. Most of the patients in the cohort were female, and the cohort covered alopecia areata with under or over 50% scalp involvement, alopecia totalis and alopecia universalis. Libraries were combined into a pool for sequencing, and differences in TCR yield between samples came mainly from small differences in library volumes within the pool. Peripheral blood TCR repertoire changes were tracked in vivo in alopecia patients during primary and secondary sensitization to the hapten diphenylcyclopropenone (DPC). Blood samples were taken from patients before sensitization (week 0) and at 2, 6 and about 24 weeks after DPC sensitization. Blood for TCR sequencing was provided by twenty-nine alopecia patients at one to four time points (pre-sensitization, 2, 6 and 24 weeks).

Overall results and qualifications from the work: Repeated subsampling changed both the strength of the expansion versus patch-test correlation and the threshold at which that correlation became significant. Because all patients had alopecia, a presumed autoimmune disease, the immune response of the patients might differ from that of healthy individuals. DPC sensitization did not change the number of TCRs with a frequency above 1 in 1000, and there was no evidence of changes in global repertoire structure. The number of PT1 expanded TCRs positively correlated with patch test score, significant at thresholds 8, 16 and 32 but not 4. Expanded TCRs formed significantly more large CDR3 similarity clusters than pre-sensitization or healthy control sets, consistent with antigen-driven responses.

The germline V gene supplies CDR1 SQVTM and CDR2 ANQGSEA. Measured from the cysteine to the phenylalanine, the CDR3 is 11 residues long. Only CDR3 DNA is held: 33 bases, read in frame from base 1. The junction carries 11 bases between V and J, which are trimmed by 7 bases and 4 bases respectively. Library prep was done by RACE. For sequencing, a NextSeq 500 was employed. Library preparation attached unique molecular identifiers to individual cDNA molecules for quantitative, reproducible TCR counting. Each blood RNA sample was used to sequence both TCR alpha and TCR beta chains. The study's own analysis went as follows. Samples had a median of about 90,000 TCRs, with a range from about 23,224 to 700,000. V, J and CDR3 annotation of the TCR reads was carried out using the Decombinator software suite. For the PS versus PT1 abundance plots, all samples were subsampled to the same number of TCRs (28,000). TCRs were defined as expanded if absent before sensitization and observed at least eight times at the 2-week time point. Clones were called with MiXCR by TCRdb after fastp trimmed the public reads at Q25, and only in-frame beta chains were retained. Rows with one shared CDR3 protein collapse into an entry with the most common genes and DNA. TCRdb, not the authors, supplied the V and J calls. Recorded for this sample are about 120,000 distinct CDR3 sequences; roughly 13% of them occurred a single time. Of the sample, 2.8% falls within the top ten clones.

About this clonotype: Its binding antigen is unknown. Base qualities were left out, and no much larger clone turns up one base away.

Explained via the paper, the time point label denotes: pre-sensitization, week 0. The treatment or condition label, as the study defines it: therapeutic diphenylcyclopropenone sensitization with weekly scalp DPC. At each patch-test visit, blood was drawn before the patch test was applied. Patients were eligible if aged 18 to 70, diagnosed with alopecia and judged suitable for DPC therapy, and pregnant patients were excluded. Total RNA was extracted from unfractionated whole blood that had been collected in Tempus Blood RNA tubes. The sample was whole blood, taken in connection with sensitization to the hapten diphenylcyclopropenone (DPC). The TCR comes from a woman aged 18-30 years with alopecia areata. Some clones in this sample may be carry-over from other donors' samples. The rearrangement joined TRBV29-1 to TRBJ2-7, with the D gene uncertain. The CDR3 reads CSATDTYEQYF. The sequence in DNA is TGCAGCGCTACCGACACATACGAGCAGTACTTC.